This T cell receptor (beta chain) was sequenced in a study of CD8 T cells in ankylosing spondylitis. Findings of the study overall: Disease-linked clones were reportedly significantly enriched in matched ankylosing spondylitis synovial fluid. Earlier authors reported some of these motif variants in reactive arthritis synovial fluid and blood.

With molecular barcodes, quantitative 5'-RACE was used to make the TCR beta libraries. In TCRdb, the 5' RACE reads were re-called with MiXCR into one record per CDR3 protein. The repertoire includes about 240,000 distinct CDR3 sequences, around 9.2% of them detected once, and 6.5% to 7% sits in the top ten. Germline assignment: CDR1 DFQATT and CDR2 SNEGSKA (reference sequence). J lost 5 bases, V lost 7 bases, and 12 bases had no gene match. The CDR3 sequence is 14 residues long. This clonotype occurred many times. Its cognate antigen is unknown. Sequenced: blood, either unsorted or a sorted T cell fraction (not recorded which). The chain couples TRBV20-1 to TRBJ2-7, with 9 bases fitting TRBD2. This sequence was found in a male donor with ankylosing spondylitis or in good health (not recorded which). The chain's CDR3 is CSGGSSGRRDEQYF. CDR3 DNA sequence: TGCAGTGGGGGTTCAAGCGGGAGGCGGGACGAGCAGTACTTC.